What follows is one T cell receptor (beta chain) and its context. The antigen is not known. The germline V gene encodes CDR1 SGHNT and CDR2 YYREEE (reference sequence). CDR3 length equals 15 residues. Trimming stripped 4 bases from V and 7 bases from J, with 18 bases between. This sample is part of a study of cytomegalovirus exposure and HLA in healthy donors. Findings and limits, study-wide: Later, an analysis found that TCR clusters from the first cohort tended to co-occur in the 110 or so validation repertoires.

Among the 120 subjects of the validation cohort, separate from the approximately 670-subject first cohort, were the donors. The protocol was immunoSEQ multiplex PCR, while the TCRdb copy is restricted to in-frame clones and leaves out a portion. Of some 120,000 clones in the sample, 85% to 90% were seen once. Sequencing input: PBMCs. The sequence was collected from a woman between 18 and 29 years old in good health and CMV-seronegative. This chain links TRBV5-4 with TRBJ1-5, with D possibly being TRBD1 (5 bases). As DNA, the CDR3 is TGTGCCAGCAGCCTATGGGCGCGGGGGAAACAGCCCCAGCATTTT. The encoded protein is CASSLWARGKQPQHF.